The 25 T cell receptor beta chains below all came from one sample that was sequenced in a study of blood T cells in healthy people across ages. The second PCR ran about 6 to 12 cycles with a sample-barcoded 5' primer and J-beta primers. TCRdb itself ran the 5' RACE reads through MiXCR, one entry per CDR3 protein. The top ten hold 9.5% to 13% of the sample, which has more than 900,000 distinct CDR3 sequences, just under 30% seen once. Separately, the same data were catalogued under a study of T cells of mothers and their children.

The sequenced sample consisted of blood. The source is a woman between 40 and 55 years old in good health.

J is TRBJ2-1 and V is TRBV20-1; the D is unclear. Germline V gene data show CDR1 as DFQATT and CDR2 as SNEGSKA (reference sequence). V lost 4 bases and J lost 0, with 10 bases in between. This CDR3 has 14 amino acids. CDR3 amino acids: CSANPASSYNEQFF. The CDR3 bases are TGCAGTGCTAACCCGGCCAGCTCCTACAATGAGCAGTTCTTC.

The chain couples TRBV6-1 to TRBJ1-1; TRBD1 is a possible D gene (6 bases). Trimming removed 8 bases at V and 1 base at J, with 11 bases between. Looked up from germline, CDR1 is MNHNS and CDR2 is SASEGT. The CDR3 sequence is 13 residues long. Written as DNA, the CDR3 is TGTGCCAGCCGGGACACACAGAACACTGAAGCTTTCTTT. Encoded protein: CASRDTQNTEAFF.

The rearrangement joins TRBV29-1 to TRBJ2-7; the D gene is possibly TRBD1 (6 bases). CDR3 length: 15 residues. The germline V and J ends were trimmed by 0 bases and 3 bases, with 15 bases remaining between them. Germline loops: CDR1 SQVTM, CDR2 ANQGSEA. CDR3 nucleotides: TGCAGCGTTGAAGAGGGCCAGGGGCCTTACTACGAGCAGTACTTC. Amino acids: CSVEEGQGPYYEQYF.

The genes are TRBV6-2 or TRBV6-3 and TRBJ2-7, with no clear D. Germline V CDR1 and CDR2: MNHEY, SVGEGT. Trimming pared 6 bases from V and 6 bases from J, leaving 21 bases between. CDR3 size: 15 residues. The CDR3 loop reads CASSSHNKDPREQYF. In DNA form, the CDR3 reads TGTGCCAGCAGCTCTCACAACAAGGATCCACGCGAGCAGTACTTC.

In this sample, this clonotype turned up a few times. The chain recombines TRBV20-1 with TRBJ1-5, with 9 nucleotides matching TRBD1. Trimming took 6 bases from V and 4 from J; bases not matched to a gene: 7. The CDR3 runs to 14 residues. CDR1 and CDR2 (germline): DFQATT, SNEGSKA (reference sequence). In DNA, the CDR3 is TGCAGTGCGCCGAACAGGGGGCGGAATCAGCCCCAGCATTTT. Translated: CSAPNRGRNQPQHF.

V gene TRBV10-3 combines with J gene TRBJ1-1, with 10 bases fitting TRBD1. This CDR3 contains 12 residues. Trimming cost V 10 bases and J 8 bases; bases outside gene matches: 7. Looked up from germline, CDR1 is ENHRY and CDR2 is SYGVKD. This CDR3 is CATRDRGSEAFF. The CDR3, as DNA: TGTGCCACCCGGGACAGGGGATCCGAAGCTTTCTTT.

Of note for this clonotype: The junction departs from the called germline gene at one end, perhaps through a read error. This chain connects TRBV19 to TRBJ1-2, with TRBD1 identical over 7 bases. Looked up from germline, CDR1 is LNHDA and CDR2 is SQIVND (reference sequence). This CDR3 has 13 amino acids. CDR3 region: CAGSVDRDYGYTF. The CDR3, as DNA: TGTGCCGGTAGCGTCGACAGGGACTATGGCTACACCTTC.

This clonotype was seen repeatedly, ten times or more. The V call is TRBV4-2, the J call TRBJ2-3; TRBD2 matches at 13 bases. The germline gives CDR1 LGHNA, CDR2 YNFKEQ. The CDR3 totals 17 residues. Trimming took 0 bases from V and 4 from J; bases not matched to a gene: 4. The CDR3 nucleotides read TGTGCCAGCAGCCAAGATGGGACTAGCGGGACCCCAGATACGCAGTATTTT. This gives the protein CASSQDGTSGTPDTQYF.

This chain links TRBV6-6 with TRBJ1-1; D gene ambiguous. CDR3 length: 14 residues. Per the germline V gene, CDR1 is MNHNY and CDR2 is SVGAGI (reference sequence). V was trimmed by 1 base and J by 1 base, leaving 7 bases between them. CDR3 nucleotide sequence: TGTGCCAGCAGTTACTACCAGAGGAACACTGAAGCTTTCTTT. Translating it yields CASSYYQRNTEAFF.

The V gene is TRBV18, the J gene TRBJ2-1, with D perhaps matching TRBD2 (7 bases). CDR3 size: 15 residues. Germline values: CDR1 KGHSH, CDR2 LQKENI. V lost 3 bases and J lost 4, with 13 bases in between. This CDR3 reads CASSPRGADYNEQFF. CDR3 DNA: TGTGCCAGCTCACCCCGGGGGGCCGATTACAATGAGCAGTTCTTC.

The chain recombines TRBV28 with TRBJ1-2; 7 bases fit TRBD1. J lost 7 bases, V lost 5 bases, and 7 bases had no gene match. Germline-derived CDR1 and CDR2 are MDHEN and SYDVKM. The CDR3 runs 13 residues. Here the CDR3 reads CASSPPQGTGYTF. CDR3 nucleotides: TGTGCCAGCAGTCCCCCACAGGGGACTGGCTACACCTTC.

The chain is built from TRBV7-9 and TRBJ2-1; D uncertain. The tail of the sequence fits TRBJ2-7 better, so the J call may be wrong. Germline V gene data show CDR1 as SEHNR and CDR2 as FQNEAQ (reference sequence). The CDR3 sequence is 16 residues long. The CDR3 DNA reads as TGTGCCAGCAGCTTAACCAACCCGAGCTCCTACAATGAGCAGTACTTC. Protein: CASSLTNPSSYNEQYF.

Note on this clonotype: At one end the junction does not follow the germline gene, possibly because of a read error. The chain has TRBV7-9 and TRBJ1-4; tentative D call: TRBD1 (5 bases). The CDR3 covers 14 residues. CDR1 SEHNR and CDR2 FQNEAQ come from the germline V gene (reference sequence). CDR3 sequence reads: CASTRLGTNEKLVF. In nucleotides, the CDR3 is TGCGCCAGCACTAGACTTGGGACGAATGAAAAACTGGTTTTT.

This clonotype was counted a few times. The J gene is TRBJ1-6, the V gene TRBV7-2; the D is unclear. With 4 bases removed from V and 9 bases from J, the gap between germline ends came to 10 bases. Per germline, CDR1 SGHTA and CDR2 FQGNSA. This CDR3 is 13 amino acids long. Here the CDR3 reads CASSSRHLSPLHF. CDR3 nucleotide sequence: TGTGCCAGCAGCTCCAGACACCTTTCACCCCTCCACTTT.

This clonotype showed up just a few times. This chain's CDR3 is CATSREHLRTGELFF. The DNA of the CDR3 is TGTGCCACCAGCAGAGAACACCTCCGAACCGGGGAGCTGTTTTTT. The V gene is TRBV15, the J gene TRBJ2-2; D gene uncertain. This CDR3 comprises 15 residues. Looked up from germline, CDR1 is LNHNV and CDR2 is YYDKDF (reference sequence). The V and J ends lost 0 bases and 5 bases respectively, with 10 bases between them.

Details on this clonotype: A much larger clone is a single base away; this may be a read error. The chain employs TRBV28 and TRBJ1-2; D not resolved. Germline V gives CDR1 MDHEN, CDR2 SYDVKM. V gave up 3 bases and J gave up 7 bases, with 12 bases separating them. CDR3 length equals 13 residues. The CDR3 coding sequence is TGTGCCAGCAGTTTTAGGAAGAGAGGTGGCTACACCTTC. This sequence encodes CASSFRKRGGYTF.

The chain combines TRBV20-1 with TRBJ2-1; tentatively, D is TRBD1 (6 bases). Between the trimmed V and J ends, which lost 0 bases and 4 bases, there was a span of 28 bases. Germline CDR1 and CDR2: DFQATT and SNEGSKA (reference sequence). This CDR3 contains 20 residues. The CDR3 DNA reads as TGCAGTGCTAGAGAGGGGCATCTTGGGGGCGCGGAACGGGGATACAATGAGCAGTTCTTC. Its protein product is CSAREGHLGGAERGYNEQFF.

This clonotype was seen only a few times. This may be a read error: a much more frequent sequence differs by one nucleotide. The gene calls are TRBV7-2 and TRBJ1-1, with D tentatively TRBD1 (5 bases). The ends were cut back, 5 bases at V and 1 base at J, with 8 bases in the middle. Germline CDR1 SGHTA, CDR2 FQGNSA. This CDR3 has 13 amino acids. CDR3 sequence reads: CASSTTANTEAFF. The CDR3 DNA reads TGTGCCAGCAGCACGACAGCGAACACTGAAGCTTTCTTT.

This clonotype was recorded at least ten times. The rearrangement uses TRBV9 and TRBJ2-1; D tentatively reads TRBD1 or TRBD2 (5 bases each). Trimming stripped 0 bases from V and 12 bases from J, with 16 bases between. CDR1 is SGDLS and CDR2 is YYNGEE in the germline V gene. This CDR3 has 14 residues. The CDR3: CASSVEYGGLAQFF. As DNA, the CDR3 is TGTGCCAGCAGCGTAGAGTATGGGGGATTGGCGCAGTTCTTC. The full variable domain, its missing parts supplied by reference TRBV9 and TRBJ2-1, is DSGVTQTPKHLITATGQRVTLRCSPRSGDLSVYWYQQSLDQGLQFLIQYYNGEERAKGNILERFSAQQFPDLHSELNLSSLELGDSALYFCASSVEYGGLAQFFGPGTRLTVL.

The J gene is TRBJ2-7, the V gene TRBV12-3 or TRBV12-4, with D perhaps matching TRBD2 (5 bases). The CDR3 length is 14 residues. The V end was cut by 3 bases, the J end by 2 bases, with 11 bases between. The CDR3 sequence is CASSLLEAAYEQYF. In nucleotides, the CDR3 is TGTGCCAGCAGTTTGTTGGAGGCAGCCTACGAGCAGTACTTC.

This clonotype was found a few times. The chain is built from TRBV3-1 and TRBJ2-1; TRBD2 agrees at 8 bases. Germline assignment: CDR1 LGHDT and CDR2 YNNKEL (reference sequence). The CDR3 consists of 14 residues. Trimming cost V 4 bases and J 7 bases; bases outside gene matches: 6. The CDR3 DNA reads as TGTGCCAGCAGCCGGTCTGGCGGGAGGAATGAGCAGTTCTTC. As protein: CASSRSGGRNEQFF.

This clonotype was found once. Relative to the germline gene, one junction end is altered; a read error may explain this. The chain joins TRBV5-1 to TRBJ2-7; D is ambiguous. The CDR3 is made up of 11 amino acids. Germline CDR1 and CDR2: SGHRS and YFSETQ. Here the CDR3 DNA reads TGCGCCAGCAGCGACTCCTGCGAGCAGTACTTC. It translates to CASSDSCEQYF.

This clonotype showed up just a few times. The V call is TRBV12-3 or TRBV12-4, the J call TRBJ1-4; the D is unclear. The CDR3 consists of 14 residues. The ends were cut back, 6 bases at V and 8 bases at J, with 16 bases in the middle. The CDR3, as DNA: TGTGCCAGCAGCCCCTCGGCTCTCGGGGAAAAACTGTTTTTT. As protein: CASSPSALGEKLFF.

The chain carries TRBV20-1 and TRBJ2-1, with D possibly being TRBD1 (6 bases). V was pared by 6 bases and J by 4 bases, with 19 bases between. This CDR3 comprises 15 residues. Germline values: CDR1 DFQATT, CDR2 SNEGSKA (reference sequence). DNA of the CDR3: TGCAGTGCGCACCGACGGGGACATCTATACAATGAGCAGTTCTTC. It yields the protein CSAHRRGHLYNEQFF.

On this clonotype: A much more abundant neighbour one base away suggests this may be a read error. CDR3 region: CASSQVASGLAGDTETQYF. The CDR3, as DNA: TGCGCCAGCAGCCAAGTGGCCAGCGGACTAGCGGGGGATACAGAGACCCAGTACTTC. V and J are TRBV4-3 and TRBJ2-5; 13 bases map to TRBD2. The CDR3 consists of 19 residues. CDR1 is LGHNA, CDR2 YSLEER, per germline. Trimming at V came to 1 base and at J to 4 bases, leaving 12 bases not matched to a gene.